This TCR beta chain was identified in a study of Ad26.COV2.S vaccination and SARS-CoV-2 variants (dated by TCRdb to 2020 to 2023). The study in broad terms: TCRbeta repertoire sequencing served as the tool for gauging how specific and how broad the SARS-CoV-2-reactive T cell receptors were following Ad26.COV2.S vaccination. The TCR-sequenced set comprised roughly 30 samples: roughly 19 Ad26.COV2.S vaccine recipients, 5 placebo recipients and 8 SARS-CoV-2 convalescent individuals.

Concerning this clone: This receptor's antigen is unknown. No much larger clonotype is one base removed from it; base qualities were not supplied.

The full study reports these points: The authors noted that total T cell responses may have been underestimated by the TCR breadth and depth analyses. After vaccination, substantial breadth of spike-specific CD8+ and CD4+ T cell responses was reported. Spike-specific TCR breadth was higher in Ad26.COV2.S recipients than in placebo recipients (P = 0.0014). Vaccine and placebo recipients had similar non-spike TCR breadth, a finding consistent with the vaccine containing only spike.

The immunoSEQ Assay was the method used to sequence TCRbeta CDR3 regions. After extraction, genomic DNA underwent amplification by bias-controlled multiplex PCR, followed by high-throughput sequencing. The authors' analysis ran thus. Collapsing and filtering of sequences were performed to quantify the absolute abundance of each unique TCRbeta CDR3 region. T cell fraction was estimated by normalizing TCRbeta template counts to usable DNA, with usable DNA measured through amplification of reference genes found in all nucleated cells. Repertoire TCRs were annotated as SARS-CoV-2-specific when V gene, CDR3 amino acid sequence and J gene were exactly matched to a known reactive TCR set. MIRA supplied the reference SARS-CoV-2 TCR set, which was filtered for enrichment in COVID-19-positive ImmuneCODE repertoires so that public or cross-reactive TCRs were removed. Based on the MIRA antigens, annotated TCRs were further analysed at the level of specific ORF or position within ORF. Breadth was defined as annotated unique rearrangements over total unique productive rearrangements; depth was the summed frequency of those rearrangements. Group comparisons of TCR breadth used two-sided Wilcoxon rank-sum tests. Imported from immuneACCESS, the table was reduced by TCRdb to in-frame sequences with V and J called. These copies leave out some clones; in studies compared against another copy, an unresolved V gene accounts for under half, and the cause of the remainder is not known. V and J calls and clone size are given by that table; D and trimming were obtained from the DNA. The sample table lists some 190,000 clones, 87% of them with a count of one. 5.9% of the sample goes to the ten largest clones.

This specimen's time point label, interpreted: individuals recovered from natural SARS-CoV-2 infection. The germline V gene specifies MGHRA as CDR1 and YSYEKL as CDR2. V is pared back by 4 bases and J by 1 base, with 13 bases lying between the germline termini. The CDR3 holds 15 amino acids from the cysteine to the phenylalanine. Only CDR3 DNA is held: 45 bases, read in frame from base 1. The receptor's source is a human donor who had recovered from COVID-19. The sequenced sample was peripheral blood, obtained after recovery from COVID-19. The sequence is built from TRBV4-1 and TRBJ1-1; perhaps TRBD1 is the D gene, with 5 bases matching. The bases are TGCGCCAGCAGCCCTCCGGGACTGCCGAACACTGAAGCTTTCTTT. This encodes CASSPPGLPNTEAFF.